Presented here are 3 T cell receptor beta chains from one specimen sequenced in a study of blood T cells in healthy people across ages. With a J-beta primer mix and a sample-barcoded 5' primer, a second PCR ran about 7 to 11 cycles. TCRdb itself ran the 5' RACE reads through MiXCR, one entry per CDR3 protein. Of over 1,500,000 distinct CDR3 sequences in the sample, roughly 43% are singletons; the top ten hold 23%. The specimen was blood. The receptors here all came from a human donor in good health.

The table lists this clonotype with a few counts. The rearrangement joins TRBV6-2 or TRBV6-3 to TRBJ2-1; no reliable D call. Germline V gives CDR1 MNHEY, CDR2 SVGEGT. The ends were cut back, 6 bases at V and 6 bases at J, with 9 bases in the middle. The CDR3 extends over 12 amino acids. Written as DNA, the CDR3 is TGTGCCAGCAGGGCCAGAATCAATGAGCAGTTCTTC. This sequence encodes CASRARINEQFF.

The chain combines TRBV2 with TRBJ2-6; D gene unclear. The germline V gene has CDR1 SNHLY and CDR2 FYNNEI. This CDR3 comprises 11 residues. The V and J ends lost 9 bases and 2 bases respectively, with 2 bases between them. The CDR3 protein is CARTGANVLTF. The CDR3 bases are TGTGCCAGAACTGGGGCCAACGTCCTGACTTTC.

The chain carries TRBV7-2 and TRBJ2-1; TRBD2 matches 12 bases. CDR3 size: 15 residues. Germline V gene sequence: CDR1 SGHTA, CDR2 FQGNSA. The trim removed 5 bases at V and 8 bases at J, leaving 7 bases unmatched. The CDR3 region has the DNA TGTGCCAGCAGCCCCGGACTAGCGGGGTACGATGAGCAGTTCTTC. It specifies CASSPGLAGYDEQFF.